The 3 T cell receptor beta chains presented below share a single source sample, sequenced in a study of technical replicates of blood from a few donors. Libraries were prepared by immunoSEQ multiplex PCR; TCRdb keeps only in-frame clonotypes and omits some of them. The sample yields under 85,000 clones, roughly 93% seen once. Source material: T cells isolated from PBMCs. The receptors derive from a human donor in good health.

The chain couples TRBV19 to TRBJ2-7, with D maybe TRBD1 (5 bases). Germline values: CDR1 LNHDA, CDR2 SQIVND (reference sequence). Trimming pared 1 base from V and 3 bases from J, leaving 16 bases between. The CDR3 consists of 16 residues. The CDR3 region has the DNA TGTGCCAGTAGTATAGGCTACAGGAAAGGGGACTACGAGCAGTACTTC. The encoded protein is CASSIGYRKGDYEQYF.

The rearrangement joins TRBV5-1 to TRBJ1-1, with a weak D call TRBD1 (5 bases). Germline lookup yields CDR1 SGHRS and CDR2 YFSETQ. CDR3 length equals 16 residues. The ends were cut back, 2 bases at V and 1 base at J, with 15 bases in the middle. CDR3 in DNA: TGCGCCAGCAGCTTTACAGGATTCGATTGGAACACTGAAGCTTTCTTT. It codes for CASSFTGFDWNTEAFF.

The rearrangement uses TRBV6-5 and TRBJ2-1; 9 bases agree with TRBD2. With 7 bases clipped from V and 6 bases from J, the junction kept 4 bases outside the gene matches. In germline, CDR1 is MNHEY, CDR2 SVGAGI. This CDR3 has 13 amino acids. DNA of the CDR3: TGTGCCAGCAAGGGACTAGCCTCCAATGAGCAGTTCTTC. Translation: CASKGLASNEQFF.